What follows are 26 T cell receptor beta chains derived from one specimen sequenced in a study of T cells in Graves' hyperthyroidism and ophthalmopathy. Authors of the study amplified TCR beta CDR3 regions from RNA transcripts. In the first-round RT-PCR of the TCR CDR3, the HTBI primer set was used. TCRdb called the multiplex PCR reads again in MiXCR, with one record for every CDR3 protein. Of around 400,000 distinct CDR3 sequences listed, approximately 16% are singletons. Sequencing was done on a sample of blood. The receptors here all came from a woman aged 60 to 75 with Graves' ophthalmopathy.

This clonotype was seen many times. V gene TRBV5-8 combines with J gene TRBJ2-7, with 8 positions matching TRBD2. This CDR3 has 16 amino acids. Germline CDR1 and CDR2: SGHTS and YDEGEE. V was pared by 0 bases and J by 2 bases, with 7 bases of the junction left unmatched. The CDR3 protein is CASSLDPSGSAYEQYF. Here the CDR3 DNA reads TGTGCCAGCAGCTTGGACCCCAGCGGGAGTGCCTACGAGCAGTACTTC.

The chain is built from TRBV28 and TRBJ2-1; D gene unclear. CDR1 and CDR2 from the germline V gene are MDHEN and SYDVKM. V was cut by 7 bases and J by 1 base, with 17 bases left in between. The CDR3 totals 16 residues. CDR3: CASTPTMTGSYNEQFF. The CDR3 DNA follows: TGTGCCAGCACTCCAACAATGACCGGGTCCTACAATGAGCAGTTCTTC.

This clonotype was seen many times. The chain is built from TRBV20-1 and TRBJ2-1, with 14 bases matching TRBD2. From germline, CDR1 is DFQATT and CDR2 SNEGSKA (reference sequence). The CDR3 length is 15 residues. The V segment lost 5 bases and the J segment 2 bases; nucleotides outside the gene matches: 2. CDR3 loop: CSASTSGRAYNEQFF. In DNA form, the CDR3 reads TGCAGTGCTTCGACTAGCGGGAGGGCCTACAATGAGCAGTTCTTC.

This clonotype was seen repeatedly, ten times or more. CDR3 bases: TGTGCCAGCAGTACCGGGGCTATCTACGAGCAGTACTTC. It is translated as CASSTGAIYEQYF. This sequence joins TRBV12-3 or TRBV12-4 and TRBJ2-7, with D perhaps given as TRBD1 or TRBD2 (5 bases each). The CDR3 runs to 13 residues. V was clipped by 5 bases and J by 3 bases, with 11 bases between them.

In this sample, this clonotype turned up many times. The CDR3 DNA is TGTGCCAGCAGCTTCGGCGGAGGGCGGGGCGGGGAGCTGTTTTTT. Its protein product is CASSFGGGRGGELFF. V gene TRBV7-2 combines with J gene TRBJ2-2, with D perhaps matching TRBD2 (6 bases). The CDR3 loop spans 15 amino acids. V shed 3 bases and J shed 7 bases, with 15 bases lying between them. CDR1 and CDR2 from the germline V gene are SGHTA and FQGNSA.

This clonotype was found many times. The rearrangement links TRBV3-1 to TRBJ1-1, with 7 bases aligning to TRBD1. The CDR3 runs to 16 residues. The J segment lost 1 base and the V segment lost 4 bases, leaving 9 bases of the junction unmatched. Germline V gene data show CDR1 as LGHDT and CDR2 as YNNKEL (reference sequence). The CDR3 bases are TGTGCCAGCAGCCCCAACGACGGGACAGCGAACACTGAAGCTTTCTTT. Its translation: CASSPNDGTANTEAFF.

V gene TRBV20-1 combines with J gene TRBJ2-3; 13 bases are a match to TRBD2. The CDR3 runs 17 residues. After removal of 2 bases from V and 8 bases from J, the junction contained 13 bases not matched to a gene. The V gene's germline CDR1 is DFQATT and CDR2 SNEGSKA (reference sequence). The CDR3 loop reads CSARTYGTSGKIGTQYF. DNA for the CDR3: TGCAGTGCTAGAACCTACGGGACTAGCGGGAAGATAGGTACGCAGTATTTT.

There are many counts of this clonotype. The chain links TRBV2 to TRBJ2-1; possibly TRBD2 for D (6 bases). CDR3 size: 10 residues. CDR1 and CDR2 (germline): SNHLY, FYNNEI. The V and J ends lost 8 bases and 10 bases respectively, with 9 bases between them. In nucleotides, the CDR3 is TGTGCCAGCGCGGGACGGGAGCAGTTCTTC. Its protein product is CASAGREQFF.

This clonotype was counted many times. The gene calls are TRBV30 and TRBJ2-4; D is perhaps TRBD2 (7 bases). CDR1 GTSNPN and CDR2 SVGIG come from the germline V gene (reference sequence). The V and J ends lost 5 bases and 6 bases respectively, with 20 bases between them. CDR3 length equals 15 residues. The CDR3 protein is CAWGPKGGGRNIQYF. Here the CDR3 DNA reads TGTGCCTGGGGGCCTAAAGGGGGAGGGCGAAACATTCAGTACTTC.

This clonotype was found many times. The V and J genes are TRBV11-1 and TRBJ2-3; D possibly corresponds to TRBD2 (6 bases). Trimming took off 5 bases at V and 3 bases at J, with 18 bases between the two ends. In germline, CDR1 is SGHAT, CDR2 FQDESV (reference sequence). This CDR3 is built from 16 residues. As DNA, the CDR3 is TGTGCCAGCAGCCCAAGACTAGGCCCTGTAACAGATACGCAGTATTTT. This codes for CASSPRLGPVTDTQYF.

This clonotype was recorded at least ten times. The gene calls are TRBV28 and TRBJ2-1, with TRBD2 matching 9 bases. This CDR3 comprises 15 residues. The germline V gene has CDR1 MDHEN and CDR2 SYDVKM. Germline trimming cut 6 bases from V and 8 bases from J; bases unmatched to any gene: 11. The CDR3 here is CASSITSSGMDEQFF. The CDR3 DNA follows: TGTGCCAGCAGCATTACGTCTAGCGGGATGGATGAGCAGTTCTTC.

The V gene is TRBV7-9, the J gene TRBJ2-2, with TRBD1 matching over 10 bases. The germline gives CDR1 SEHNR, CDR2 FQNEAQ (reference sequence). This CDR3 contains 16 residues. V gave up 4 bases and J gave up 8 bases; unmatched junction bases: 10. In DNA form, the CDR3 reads TGTGCCAGCAGCTCGACAGGGGGCCCTGCTTCGGGGGAGCTGTTTTTT. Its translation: CASSSTGGPASGELFF. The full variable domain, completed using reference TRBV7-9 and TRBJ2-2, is DTGVSQNPRHKITKRGQNVTFRCDPISEHNRLYWYRQTLGQGPEFLTYFQNEAQLEKSRLLSDRFSAERPKGSFSTLEIQRTEQGDSAMYLCASSSTGGPASGELFFGEGSRLTVL.

The CDR3 DNA reads as TGTGCCAGCAGTTTATTAGGGATCAGGTCCCAGCATTTT. This translates into CASSLLGIRSQHF. J is TRBJ1-5 and V is TRBV28; D is unclear. Trimming removed 1 base at V and 11 bases at J, with 12 bases between. The germline V gene has CDR1 MDHEN and CDR2 SYDVKM. The CDR3 spans 13 residues.

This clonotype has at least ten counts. CDR3: CASSQGVAAEAFF. The DNA for the CDR3 is TGTGCCAGCAGTCAGGGGGTGGCAGCTGAAGCTTTCTTT. This chain connects TRBV3-1 to TRBJ1-1; 7 bases align to TRBD1. The germline CDR1 and CDR2 sequences are LGHDT and YNNKEL (reference sequence). Losses at the gene ends were 6 bases for V and 6 bases for J; bases not matched to a gene: 7. The CDR3 contains 13 residues.

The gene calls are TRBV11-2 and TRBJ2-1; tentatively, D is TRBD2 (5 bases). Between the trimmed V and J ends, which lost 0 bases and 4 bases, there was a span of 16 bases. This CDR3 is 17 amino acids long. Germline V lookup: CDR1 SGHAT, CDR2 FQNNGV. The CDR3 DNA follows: TGTGCCAGCAGCTTAGATCGACCCGGGATTGGATACAATGAGCAGTTCTTC. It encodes CASSLDRPGIGYNEQFF.

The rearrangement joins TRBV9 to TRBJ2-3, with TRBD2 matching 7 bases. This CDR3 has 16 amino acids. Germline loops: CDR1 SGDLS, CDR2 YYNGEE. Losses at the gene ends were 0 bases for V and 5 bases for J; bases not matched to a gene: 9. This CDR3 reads CASSVGVGREGDTQYF. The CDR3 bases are TGTGCCAGCAGCGTAGGGGTAGGCAGGGAGGGAGATACGCAGTATTTT.

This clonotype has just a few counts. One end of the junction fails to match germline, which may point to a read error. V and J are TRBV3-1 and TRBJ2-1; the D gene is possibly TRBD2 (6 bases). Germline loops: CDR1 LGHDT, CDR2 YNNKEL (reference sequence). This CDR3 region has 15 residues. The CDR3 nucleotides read TGTGCCAGCAGACCATCCGGGACTGATGTCAATGGGCAGTTCTTC. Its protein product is CASRPSGTDVNGQFF.

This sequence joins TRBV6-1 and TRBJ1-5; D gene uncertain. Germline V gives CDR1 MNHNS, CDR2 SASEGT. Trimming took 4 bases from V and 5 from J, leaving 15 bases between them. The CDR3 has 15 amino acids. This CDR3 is CASSVFGDGYQPQHF. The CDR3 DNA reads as TGTGCCAGCAGTGTGTTTGGGGATGGGTATCAGCCCCAGCATTTT.

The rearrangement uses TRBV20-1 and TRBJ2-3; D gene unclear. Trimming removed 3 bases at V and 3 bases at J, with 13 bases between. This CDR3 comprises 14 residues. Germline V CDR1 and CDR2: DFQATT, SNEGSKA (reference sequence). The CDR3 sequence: CSASVATMTDTQYF. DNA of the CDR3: TGCAGTGCTAGTGTAGCAACTATGACAGATACGCAGTATTTT.

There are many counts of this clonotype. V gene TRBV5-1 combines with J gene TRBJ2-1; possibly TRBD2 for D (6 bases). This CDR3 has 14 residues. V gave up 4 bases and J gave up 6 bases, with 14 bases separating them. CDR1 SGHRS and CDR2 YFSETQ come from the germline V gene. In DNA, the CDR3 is TGCGCCAGCAGCCAACGACGGGGAGGCAATGAGCAGTTCTTC. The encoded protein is CASSQRRGGNEQFF.

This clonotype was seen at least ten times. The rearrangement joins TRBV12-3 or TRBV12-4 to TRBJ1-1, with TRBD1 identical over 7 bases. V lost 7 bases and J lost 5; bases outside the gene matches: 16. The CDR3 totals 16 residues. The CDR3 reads CASTPSGSTGTTEAFF. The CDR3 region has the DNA TGTGCCAGCACCCCCTCAGGCTCGACAGGGACGACTGAAGCTTTCTTT.

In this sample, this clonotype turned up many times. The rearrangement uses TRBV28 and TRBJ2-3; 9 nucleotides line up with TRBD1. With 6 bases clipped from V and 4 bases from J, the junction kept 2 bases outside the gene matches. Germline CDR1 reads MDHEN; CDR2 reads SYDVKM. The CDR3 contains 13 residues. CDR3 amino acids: CASRGQGADTQYF. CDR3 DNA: TGTGCCAGCAGGGGACAGGGCGCAGATACGCAGTATTTT.

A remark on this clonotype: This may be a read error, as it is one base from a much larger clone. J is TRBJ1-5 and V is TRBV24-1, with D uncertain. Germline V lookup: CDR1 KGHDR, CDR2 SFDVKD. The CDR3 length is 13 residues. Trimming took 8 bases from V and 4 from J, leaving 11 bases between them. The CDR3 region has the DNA TGTGCCACCAATGACTATAGTAATCAGCCCCAGCATTTT. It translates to CATNDYSNQPQHF.

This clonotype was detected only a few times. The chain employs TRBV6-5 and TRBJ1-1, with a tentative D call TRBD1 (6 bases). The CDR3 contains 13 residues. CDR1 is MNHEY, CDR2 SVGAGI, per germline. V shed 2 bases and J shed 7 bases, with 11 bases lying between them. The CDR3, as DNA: TGTGCCAGCAGTTACCCAGGGGAGGGTGAAGCTTTCTTT. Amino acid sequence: CASSYPGEGEAFF.

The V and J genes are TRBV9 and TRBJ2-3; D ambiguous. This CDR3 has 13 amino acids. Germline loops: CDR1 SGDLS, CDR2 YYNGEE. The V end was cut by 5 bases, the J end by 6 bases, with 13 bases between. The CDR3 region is CASRSPPTDTQYF. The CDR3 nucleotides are TGTGCCAGCAGGTCCCCCCCCACGGATACGCAGTATTTT.

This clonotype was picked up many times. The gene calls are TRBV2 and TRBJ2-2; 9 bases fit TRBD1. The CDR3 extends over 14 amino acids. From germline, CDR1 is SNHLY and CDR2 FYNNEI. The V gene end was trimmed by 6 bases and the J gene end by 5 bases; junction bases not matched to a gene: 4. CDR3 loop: CASSWDRVTGELFF. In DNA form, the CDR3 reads TGTGCCAGCAGCTGGGACAGGGTTACCGGGGAGCTGTTTTTT. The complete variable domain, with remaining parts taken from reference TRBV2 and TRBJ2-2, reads EPEVTQTPSHQVTQMGQEVILRCVPISNHLYFYWYRQILGQKVEFLVSFYNNEISEKSEIFDDQFSVERPDGSNFTLKIRSTKLEDSAMYFCASSWDRVTGELFFGEGSRLTVL.